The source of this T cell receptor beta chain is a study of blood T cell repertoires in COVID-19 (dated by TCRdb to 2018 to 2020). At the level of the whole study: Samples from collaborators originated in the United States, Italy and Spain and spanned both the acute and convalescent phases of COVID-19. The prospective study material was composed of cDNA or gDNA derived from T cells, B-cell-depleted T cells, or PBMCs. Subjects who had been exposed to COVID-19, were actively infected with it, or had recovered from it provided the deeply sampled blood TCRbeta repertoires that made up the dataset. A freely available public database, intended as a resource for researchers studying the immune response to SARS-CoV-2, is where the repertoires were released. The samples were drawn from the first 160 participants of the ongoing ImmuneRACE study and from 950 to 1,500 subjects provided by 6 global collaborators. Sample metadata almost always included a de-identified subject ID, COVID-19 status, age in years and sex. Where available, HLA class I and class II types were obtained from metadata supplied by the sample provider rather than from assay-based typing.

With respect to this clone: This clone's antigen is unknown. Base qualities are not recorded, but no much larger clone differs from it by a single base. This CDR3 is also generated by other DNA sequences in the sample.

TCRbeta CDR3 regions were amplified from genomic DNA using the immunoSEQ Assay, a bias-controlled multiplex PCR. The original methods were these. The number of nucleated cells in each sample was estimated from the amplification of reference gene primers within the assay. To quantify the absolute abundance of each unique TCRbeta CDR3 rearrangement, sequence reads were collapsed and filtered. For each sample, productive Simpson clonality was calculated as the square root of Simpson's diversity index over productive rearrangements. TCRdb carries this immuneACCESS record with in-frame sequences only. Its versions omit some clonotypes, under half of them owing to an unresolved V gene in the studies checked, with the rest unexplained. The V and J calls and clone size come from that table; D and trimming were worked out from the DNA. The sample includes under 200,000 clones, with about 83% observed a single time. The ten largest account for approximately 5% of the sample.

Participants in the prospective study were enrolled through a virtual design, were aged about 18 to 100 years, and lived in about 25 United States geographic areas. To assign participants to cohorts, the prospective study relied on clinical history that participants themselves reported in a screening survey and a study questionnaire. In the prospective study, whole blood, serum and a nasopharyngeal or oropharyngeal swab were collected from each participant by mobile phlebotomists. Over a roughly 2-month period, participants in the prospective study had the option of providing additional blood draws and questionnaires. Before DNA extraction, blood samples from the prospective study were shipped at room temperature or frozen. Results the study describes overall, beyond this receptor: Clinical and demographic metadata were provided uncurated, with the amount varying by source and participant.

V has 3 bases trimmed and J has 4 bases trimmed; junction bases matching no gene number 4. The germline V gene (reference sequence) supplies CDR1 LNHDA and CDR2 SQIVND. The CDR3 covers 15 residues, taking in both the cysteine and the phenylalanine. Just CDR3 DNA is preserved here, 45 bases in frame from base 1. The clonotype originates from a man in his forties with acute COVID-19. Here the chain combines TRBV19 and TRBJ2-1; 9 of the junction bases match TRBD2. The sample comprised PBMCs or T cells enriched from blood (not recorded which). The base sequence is TGTGCCAGTAGTATTGGCGGGAGGGGGTACAATGAGCAGTTCTTC. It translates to CASSIGGRGYNEQFF.